Given below is one T cell receptor beta chain in context. Its antigen is currently not known. There are no base qualities to consult, and no much larger clone falls within one base. This same CDR3 is encoded by further DNA sequences in the sample. This sample was included in a study of blood T cell repertoires in COVID-19 (TCRdb year 2020). Describing the broader study: Samples covering the acute and convalescent phases of COVID-19 were provided by collaborators in the United States, Italy and Spain. The material from the prospective study consisted of cDNA or gDNA derived from T cells, B-cell-depleted T cells, or PBMCs. Deeply sampled blood TCRbeta repertoires from subjects exposed to, actively infected with, or recovered from COVID-19 were included in the dataset. The repertoires were released in a freely available public database meant as a resource for research on the immune response to SARS-CoV-2. The samples were drawn from two sources: the first 160 participants of the ongoing ImmuneRACE study, and 1,000 to 1,500 subjects contributed by 6 global collaborators. A de-identified subject ID, COVID-19 status, age in years and sex were almost always included in the sample metadata. Where HLA class I and class II types were available, the types were taken from metadata supplied by the sample provider, not from assay-based typing. General study outcomes and caveats: The quantity of clinical and demographic metadata differed by source and by participant and was supplied without curation.

Based on the germline V gene, the CDR1 and CDR2 sequences are SGDLS and YYNGEE. Trimming accounts for 4 bases at V and 0 bases at J, while the number of junction bases matched to no gene is 4. Inclusive of the bounding cysteine and phenylalanine, the CDR3 is 15 residues long. The CDR3 DNA has 45 bases and is translated from base 1. The immunoSEQ Assay, a bias-controlled multiplex PCR, was used to amplify TCRbeta CDR3 regions from genomic DNA. Under the source paper's analysis protocol: The number of nucleated cells in each sample was estimated from the amplification of reference gene primers within the assay. To quantify the absolute abundance of each unique TCRbeta CDR3 rearrangement, sequence reads were collapsed and filtered. Productive Simpson clonality was computed per sample as the square root of Simpson's diversity index over productive rearrangements. In TCRdb, the immuneACCESS table is reduced to in-frame sequences with V and J assigned. These tables do not hold every clone; where another copy was compared, an unresolved V gene accounts for under half, and the others remain unexplained. V and J calls and clone size are those listed in that table; D and trimming were worked out from the DNA. The sample table lists approximately 350,000 clones, roughly 90% of them with a count of one. The ten largest clonotypes hold more than 0.95% of the sample.

Whole blood was collected in K2EDTA tubes by collaborating institutions according to the institutions' own protocols. For TCRbeta analysis, collaborator samples were shipped as frozen whole blood, as isolated PBMCs, or as DNA extracted from either sample type. The source is a man aged 35 to 55 with acute or convalescent COVID-19. Sequencing was done on a sample of peripheral blood. This chain joins TRBV9 to TRBJ1-2, with 9 junctional bases fitting TRBD1. CDR3 loop: CASSPRQGANYGYTF. The nucleotide sequence reads TGTGCCAGCAGCCCCCGACAGGGGGCTAACTATGGCTACACCTTC.